Following are 19 T cell receptor beta chains from one sample sequenced in a study of blood T cell repertoires in COVID-19. Repertoires were generated with immunoSEQ multiplex PCR, while TCRdb's copy carries only in-frame clones and drops some. The table lists 200,000 to 300,000 clones, 75% to 90% of them singletons. Sample: peripheral blood. The receptors were gathered from a man aged 25 to 45 with active or convalescent COVID-19.

The V call is TRBV10-1, the J call TRBJ2-1, with TRBD1 matching over 8 bases. Germline CDR1 is WNHNN and CDR2 is SYGVQD (reference sequence). Unmatched junction bases numbered 5, after V lost 3 bases and J lost 4 bases. The CDR3 is made up of 15 amino acids. The CDR3 here is CASSDSGGPYNEQFF. The CDR3 DNA reads as TGCGCCAGCAGTGATTCAGGGGGCCCTTACAATGAGCAGTTCTTC.

This clone was seen once. The chain joins TRBV6-5 to TRBJ2-1; 7 bases match TRBD2. Trimming cost V 8 bases and J 8 bases; bases outside gene matches: 9. The CDR3 totals 13 residues. The germline V gene has CDR1 MNHEY and CDR2 SVGAGI. Written as DNA, the CDR3 is TGTGCCAGCGCGGGGGAAGGGTTGGATGAGCAGTTCTTC. Translation: CASAGEGLDEQFF.

The chain joins TRBV6-1 to TRBJ1-6; no firm D call. This CDR3 spans 13 amino acids. Germline V gene lookup returns CDR1 MNHNS and CDR2 SASEGT. Trimming took 2 bases from V and 11 from J, leaving 10 bases between them. The CDR3: CASSETVIPPLHF. CDR3 bases: TGTGCCAGCAGTGAAACAGTGATCCCACCCCTCCACTTT.

This rearrangement joins TRBV19 to TRBJ1-2; a possible D gene is TRBD1 (5 bases). There are 14 residues in the CDR3. CDR1 is LNHDA and CDR2 is SQIVND in the germline V gene (reference sequence). V was pared by 4 bases and J by 6 bases, with 15 bases between. CDR3 sequence: CASSTQQEGDGYTF. The CDR3 coding sequence is TGTGCCAGTAGTACACAACAGGAAGGCGATGGCTACACCTTC.

The chain has TRBV7-8 and TRBJ1-2; 12 bases are a match to TRBD1. V trimming: 0 bases; J trimming: 8 bases; junction bases outside the gene matches: 7. Germline V gene lookup returns CDR1 SGHVS and CDR2 FQNEAQ. CDR3 size: 16 residues. The CDR3 nucleotides are TGTGCCAGCAGCTTAGCGCCGGGACAGGGGGCGAGCGGCTACACCTTC. Protein: CASSLAPGQGASGYTF. Full variable domain (rest looked up from reference TRBV7-8 and TRBJ1-2): GAGVSQSPRYKVAKRGQDVALRCDPISGHVSLFWYQQALGQGPEFLTYFQNEAQLDKSGLPSDRFFAERPEGSVSTLKIQRTQQEDSAVYLCASSLAPGQGASGYTFGSGTRLTVV.

The chain has TRBV6-5 and TRBJ1-4, with unresolved D. V shed 6 bases and J shed 7 bases, with 15 bases lying between them. CDR1 is MNHEY, CDR2 SVGAGI, per germline. The CDR3 has 14 amino acids. CDR3 residues: CASSPGRLGEKLFF. The CDR3 DNA sequence: TGTGCCAGCAGCCCGGGGAGGTTGGGTGAAAAACTGTTTTTT.

The count of this clone is one. The chain has TRBV7-2 and TRBJ1-4, with 7 bases that match TRBD1. The J segment lost 1 base and the V segment lost 5 bases, leaving 4 bases of the junction unmatched. The CDR3 totals 15 residues. CDR1 and CDR2 (germline): SGHTA, FQGNSA. DNA of the CDR3: TGTGCCAGCAGCGCAGGGGGGAAAACTAATGAAAAACTGTTTTTT. Its protein is CASSAGGKTNEKLFF.

This chain connects TRBV21-1 to TRBJ2-7; TRBD2, the table's D call, lacks a check against the DNA. TRBV21-1 is labeled a pseudogene. CDR3 length: 17 residues. The CDR3 region is CASSKGLERGGDYEQYF. The CDR3 DNA is TGTGCCAGCAGCAAAGGACTGGAGAGGGGGGGAGACTACGAGCAGTACTTC.

The gene calls are TRBV7-9 and TRBJ2-7; TRBD1 aligns across 8 bases. The CDR3 contains 14 residues. CDR1 and CDR2 from the germline V gene are SEHNR and FQNEAQ (reference sequence). J gave up 7 bases and V 5 bases, and 10 bases lay outside the gene matches. CDR3 sequence (DNA): TGTGCCAGCAGCCAGACAGGGGCTTCAGGTGAGCAGTACTTC. This gives the protein CASSQTGASGEQYF.

V is TRBV3-1 (or the pseudogene TRBV3-2) and J is TRBJ2-3; 10 positions agree with TRBD2. The CDR3 contains 16 residues. V was pared by 5 bases and J by 4 bases, with 9 bases of the junction left unmatched. CDR1 and CDR2 from the germline V gene are LGHDT and YNNKEL (reference sequence). The CDR3 nucleotides are TGTGCCAGCAGCAAACAGAAGCGGGGGGGCGCAGATACGCAGTATTTT. It is translated as CASSKQKRGGADTQYF.

This rearrangement joins TRBV5-4 to TRBJ2-7; perhaps TRBD2 as D (5 bases). CDR1 and CDR2 (germline): SGHNT, YYREEE (reference sequence). V lost 4 bases, J lost 2 bases, and 13 bases lay in between. The CDR3 covers 14 residues. CDR3: CASSNPEGTYEQYF. The CDR3 nucleotides are TGTGCCAGCAGCAATCCCGAGGGCACCTACGAGCAGTACTTC.

CDR3 nucleotides: TGTGCCAGCAGCCAAGCGGCAGGGGGTCACTATGGCTACACCTTC. Residues: CASSQAAGGHYGYTF. The chain carries TRBV3-1 (or the pseudogene TRBV3-2) and TRBJ1-2; 7 positions match TRBD1. Germline V gene lookup returns CDR1 LGHDT and CDR2 YNNKEL (reference sequence). The CDR3 is 15 residues long. V shed 1 base, J shed 3 bases, and the junction held 5 bases outside the gene matches.

The chain carries TRBV11-3 and TRBJ2-3; D is undetermined. The CDR3 consists of 13 residues. The V end was cut by 2 bases, the J end by 1 base, with 4 bases between. Germline V gives CDR1 SGHNT, CDR2 YENEEA. The CDR3 sequence is CASSLFGTDTQYF. CDR3 nucleotides: TGTGCCAGCAGCTTATTCGGCACAGATACGCAGTATTTT.

The rearrangement uses TRBV27 and TRBJ2-7; D ambiguous. V dropped 5 bases and J dropped 4 bases, with 12 bases sitting between them. The CDR3 is 13 residues long. Germline loops: CDR1 MNHEY, CDR2 SMNVEV (reference sequence). The chain's CDR3 is CASSPSPAYEQYF. The CDR3 DNA follows: TGTGCCAGCAGTCCCTCCCCCGCGTACGAGCAGTACTTC.

V usage is TRBV19 and J usage is TRBJ1-5; the match to TRBD1 covers 9 bases. Trimming removed 7 bases from V and 1 base from J; junction bases left unmatched: 14. Per the germline V gene, CDR1 is LNHDA and CDR2 is SQIVND (reference sequence). This CDR3 has 18 amino acids. The chain's CDR3 is CASNLGTGSTFSNQPQHF. CDR3 DNA sequence: TGTGCCAGTAACCTCGGGACAGGGTCTACGTTCAGCAATCAGCCCCAGCATTTT.

The chain is built from TRBV11-2 and TRBJ2-2, with D perhaps matching TRBD1 (6 bases). Germline V gene lookup returns CDR1 SGHAT and CDR2 FQNNGV. Trimming cost V 5 bases and J 1 base, with 11 bases left between them. The CDR3 consists of 15 residues. The CDR3 DNA reads TGTGCCAGCAGCCCGGACAGCCAGAACACCGGGGAGCTGTTTTTT. Its protein is CASSPDSQNTGELFF.

The chain's CDR3 is CASSPQGKNTEAFF. The CDR3, as DNA: TGTGCCAGCTCACCTCAGGGGAAGAACACTGAAGCTTTCTTT. The chain joins TRBV18 to TRBJ1-1, with D tentatively TRBD1 (6 bases). CDR1 is KGHSH, CDR2 LQKENI, per germline. Trimming pared 3 bases from V and 1 base from J, leaving 9 bases between. The CDR3 totals 14 residues.

The chain carries TRBV4-1 and TRBJ2-7, with 13 positions matching TRBD2. V was clipped by 2 bases and J by 4 bases; unmatched bases: 2. From germline, CDR1 is MGHRA and CDR2 YSYEKL. This CDR3 contains 15 residues. The CDR3: CASSQTSGGGYEQYF. The CDR3 DNA sequence: TGCGCCAGCAGCCAAACTAGCGGGGGGGGTTACGAGCAGTACTTC.

The chain carries TRBV19 and TRBJ1-5, with a possible D match to TRBD1 (5 bases). The CDR3 loop spans 13 amino acids. CDR1 and CDR2 (germline): LNHDA, SQIVND (reference sequence). V was cut by 7 bases and J by 5 bases, with 12 bases left in between. As DNA, the CDR3 is TGTGCCAGTAATGCAGGGTTTGATCAGCCCCAGCATTTT. It specifies CASNAGFDQPQHF. Complete variable domain (other parts from reference TRBV19 and TRBJ1-5): DGGITQSPKYLFRKEGQNVTLSCEQNLNHDAMYWYRQDPGQGLRLIYYSQIVNDFQKGDIAEGYSVSREKKESFPLTVTSAQKNPTAFYLCASNAGFDQPQHFGDGTRLSIL.